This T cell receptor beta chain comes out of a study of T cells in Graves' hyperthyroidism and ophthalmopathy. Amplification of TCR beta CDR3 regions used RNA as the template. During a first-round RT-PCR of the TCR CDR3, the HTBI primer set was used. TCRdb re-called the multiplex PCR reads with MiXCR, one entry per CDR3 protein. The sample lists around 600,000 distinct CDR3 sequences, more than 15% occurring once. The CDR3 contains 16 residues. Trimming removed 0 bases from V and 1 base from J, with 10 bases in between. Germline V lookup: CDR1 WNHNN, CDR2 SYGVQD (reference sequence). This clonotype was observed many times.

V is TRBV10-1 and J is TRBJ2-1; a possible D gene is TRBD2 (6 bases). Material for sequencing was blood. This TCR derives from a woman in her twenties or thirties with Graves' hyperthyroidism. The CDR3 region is CASSESAGLSYNEQFF. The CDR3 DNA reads TGCGCCAGCAGTGAGTCCGCCGGACTATCCTACAATGAGCAGTTCTTC.